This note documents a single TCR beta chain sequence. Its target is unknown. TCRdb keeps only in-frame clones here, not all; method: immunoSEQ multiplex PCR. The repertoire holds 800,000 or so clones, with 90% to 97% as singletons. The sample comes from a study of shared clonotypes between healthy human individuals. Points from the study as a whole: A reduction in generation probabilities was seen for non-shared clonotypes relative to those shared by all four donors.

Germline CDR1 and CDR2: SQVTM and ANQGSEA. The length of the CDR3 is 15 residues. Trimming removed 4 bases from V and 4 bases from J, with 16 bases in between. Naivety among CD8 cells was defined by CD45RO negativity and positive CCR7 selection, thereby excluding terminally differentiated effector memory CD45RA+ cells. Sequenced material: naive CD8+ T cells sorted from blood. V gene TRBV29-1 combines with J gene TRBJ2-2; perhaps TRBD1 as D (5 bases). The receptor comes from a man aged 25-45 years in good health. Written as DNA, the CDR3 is TGCAGCGTTGGGTATCTCGATAGGGGCACCGGGGAGCTGTTTTTT. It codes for CSVGYLDRGTGELFF.